Reported below is one TCR beta chain. In the original analysis: The assay estimated nucleated cells by amplifying reference gene primers. TCRdb's table, derived via immunoSEQ multiplex PCR, lists solely in-frame clones and lacks some. That table furnishes V, J and clone size, whereas the DNA furnished D and trimming. The sample shows about 160,000 clones, roughly 83% of them seen only once. The sample originates from a study of blood T cell repertoires in COVID-19. Turning to the study itself: Acute and convalescent COVID-19 samples came from the United States, Italy and Spain. From T cells, B-cell-depleted T cells, or PBMCs came the material, which was cDNA or gDNA.

Input material: peripheral blood. The receptor comes from a woman of 80 years or more with active or convalescent COVID-19.

CDR3 sequence reads: CASSKTSFGNEQFF. The CDR3, as DNA: TGTGCCAGCAGCAAGACTAGCTTCGGGAATGAGCAGTTCTTC. V usage is TRBV28 and J usage is TRBJ2-1; the match to TRBD2 covers 7 bases. The trim removed 6 bases at V and 7 bases at J, leaving 9 bases unmatched. This CDR3 spans 14 amino acids. CDR1 MDHEN and CDR2 SYDVKM come from the germline V gene.